The sample holds a few counts of the clone carrying this T cell receptor beta chain. Its antigen is not identified. This sample is drawn from a study of T cell responses to AZD1222 COVID-19 vaccine. General study findings and limits: Females outnumbered males among donors, who were mostly white British; clonal diversity was possibly underestimated. It was only a handful of AZD1222 recipients who were seropositive at baseline.

Germline V gene lookup returns CDR1 MNHNY and CDR2 SVGAGI (reference sequence). The germline V and J ends were trimmed by 5 bases and 3 bases, with 5 bases remaining between them. CDR3 size: 11 residues. Data came from immunoSEQ multiplex PCR; TCRdb stores just in-frame clones and leaves some out. The sample yields about 130,000 clones, around nine tenths seen once. This sequence was found in an adult in good health. The V call is TRBV6-6, the J call TRBJ2-7; D is unresolved. The material was peripheral blood, obtained on day 0 of AZD1222 vaccination. DNA of the CDR3: TGTGCCAGCAGTACCGGCTACGAGCAGTACTTC. Amino acids: CASSTGYEQYF.